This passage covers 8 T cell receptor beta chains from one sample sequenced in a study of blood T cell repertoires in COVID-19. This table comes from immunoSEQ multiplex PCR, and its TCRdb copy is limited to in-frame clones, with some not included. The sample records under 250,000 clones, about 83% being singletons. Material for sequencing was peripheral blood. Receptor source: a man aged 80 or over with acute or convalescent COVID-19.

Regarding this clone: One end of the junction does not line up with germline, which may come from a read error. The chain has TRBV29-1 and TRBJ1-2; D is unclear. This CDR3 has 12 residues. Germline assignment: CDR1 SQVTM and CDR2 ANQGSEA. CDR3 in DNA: TGCAGCGTTGAAGTCCAACCCCCGCGCCACTCCTTC. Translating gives CSVEVQPPRHSF.

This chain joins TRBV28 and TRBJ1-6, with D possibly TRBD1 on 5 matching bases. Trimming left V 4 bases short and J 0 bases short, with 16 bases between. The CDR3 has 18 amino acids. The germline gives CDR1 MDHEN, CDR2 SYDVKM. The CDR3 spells CASSSGLLRSSYNSPLHF. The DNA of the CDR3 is TGTGCCAGCAGTTCGGGACTGCTTCGAAGCTCCTATAATTCACCCCTCCACTTT.

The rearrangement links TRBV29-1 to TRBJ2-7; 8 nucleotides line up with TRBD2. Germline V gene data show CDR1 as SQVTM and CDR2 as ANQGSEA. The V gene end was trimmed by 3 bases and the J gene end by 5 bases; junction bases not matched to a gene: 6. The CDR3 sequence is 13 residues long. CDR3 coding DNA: TGCAGCGTTGATTATAGCGGGAAAAACGAGCAGTACTTC. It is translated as CSVDYSGKNEQYF.

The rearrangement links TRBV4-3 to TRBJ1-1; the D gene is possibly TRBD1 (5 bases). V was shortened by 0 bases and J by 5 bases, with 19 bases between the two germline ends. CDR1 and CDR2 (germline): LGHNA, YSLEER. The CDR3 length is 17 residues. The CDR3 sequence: CASSQETATHLRTEAFF. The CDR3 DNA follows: TGCGCCAGCAGCCAAGAGACAGCTACCCACCTGAGAACTGAAGCTTTCTTT.

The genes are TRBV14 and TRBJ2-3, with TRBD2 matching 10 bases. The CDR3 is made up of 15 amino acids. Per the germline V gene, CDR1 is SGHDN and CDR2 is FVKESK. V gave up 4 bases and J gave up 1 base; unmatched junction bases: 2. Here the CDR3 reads CASSRLAGGTDTQYF. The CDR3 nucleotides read TGTGCCAGCAGCCGGCTAGCGGGGGGCACAGATACGCAGTATTTT.

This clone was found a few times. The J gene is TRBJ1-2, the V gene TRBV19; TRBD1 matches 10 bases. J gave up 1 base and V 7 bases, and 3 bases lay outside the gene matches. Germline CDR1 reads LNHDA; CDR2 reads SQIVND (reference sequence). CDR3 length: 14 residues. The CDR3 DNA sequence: TGTGCCAGTACCGGGACAGGGGTTAACTATGGCTACACCTTC. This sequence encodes CASTGTGVNYGYTF.

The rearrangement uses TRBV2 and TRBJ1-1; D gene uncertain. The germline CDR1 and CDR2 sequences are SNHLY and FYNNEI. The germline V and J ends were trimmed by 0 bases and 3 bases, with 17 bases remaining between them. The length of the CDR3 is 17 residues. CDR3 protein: CASSEAGVSPADTEAFF. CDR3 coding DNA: TGTGCCAGCAGTGAAGCCGGGGTCAGCCCCGCTGACACTGAAGCTTTCTTT.

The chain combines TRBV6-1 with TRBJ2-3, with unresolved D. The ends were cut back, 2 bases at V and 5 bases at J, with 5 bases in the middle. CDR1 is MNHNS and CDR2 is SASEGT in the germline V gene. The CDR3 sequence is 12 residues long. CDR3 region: CASSETIDTQYF. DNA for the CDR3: TGTGCCAGCAGTGAAACAATAGATACGCAGTATTTT.